One and the same sample provided the 20 T cell receptor beta chains below, sequenced in a study of cytomegalovirus exposure and HLA in healthy donors. Amplification used 60 Vbeta primers and 13 Jbeta primers. Generated by immunoSEQ multiplex PCR, the TCRdb table keeps only in-frame clones and is missing some. The table lists roughly 290,000 clones, about four fifths of them singletons. The specimen was PBMCs. Every receptor here comes from a girl aged 2 to 9 in good health and CMV-seronegative.

This chain joins TRBV9 and TRBJ2-2, with 7 bases lining up with TRBD2. V was pared by 0 bases and J by 5 bases, with 7 bases of the junction left unmatched. This CDR3 is 16 amino acids long. The germline gives CDR1 SGDLS, CDR2 YYNGEE. The CDR3 loop reads CASSVVAGDRTGELFF. CDR3 coding DNA: TGTGCCAGCAGCGTAGTTGCGGGAGATCGGACCGGGGAGCTGTTTTTT.

This clone occurred once. The V and J genes are TRBV28 and TRBJ2-1; TRBD2 might be the D (5 bases). The CDR3 spans 10 residues. The V and J ends lost 5 bases and 13 bases respectively, with 9 bases between them. Germline V gene sequence: CDR1 MDHEN, CDR2 SYDVKM. The CDR3 reads CASSRTLQFF. The CDR3 nucleotides read TGTGCCAGCAGTCGGACTCTACAGTTCTTC.

V is TRBV18 and J is TRBJ2-7; 7 positions agree with TRBD1. CDR3 length: 13 residues. Looked up from germline, CDR1 is KGHSH and CDR2 is LQKENI. The trim removed 2 bases at V and 5 bases at J, leaving 3 bases unmatched. The CDR3 DNA sequence: TGTGCCAGCTCACCAACCGACAGGGACGAGCAGTACTTC. Translated, it gives CASSPTDRDEQYF. Full variable domain (missing parts from reference TRBV18 and TRBJ2-7): NAGVMQNPRHLVRRRGQEARLRCSPMKGHSHVYWYRQLPEEGLKFMVYLQKENIIDESGMPKERFSAEFPKEGPSILRIQQVVRGDSAAYFCASSPTDRDEQYFGPGTRLTVT.

This clone has a single count. The V gene is TRBV7-4, the J gene TRBJ1-1, with D uncertain. V was trimmed by 4 bases and J by 8 bases, leaving 14 bases between them. CDR3 length: 13 amino acids. The germline CDR1 and CDR2 sequences are SGHVT and SQSDAQ. CDR3: CASSSSGSREAFF. The DNA for the CDR3 is TGTGCCAGCAGCTCCAGCGGCAGCCGGGAAGCTTTCTTT.

The rearrangement links TRBV4-1 to TRBJ2-3; 9 bases are shared with TRBD2. Unmatched junction bases numbered 9, after V lost 4 bases and J lost 4 bases. The germline V gene encodes CDR1 MGHRA and CDR2 YSYEKL. The CDR3 consists of 16 residues. CDR3 loop: CASSREPAGGADTQYF. The CDR3 DNA reads TGCGCCAGCAGCCGCGAACCGGCGGGGGGGGCAGATACGCAGTATTTT.

This chain links TRBV4-1 with TRBJ2-7, with D possibly being TRBD2 (6 bases). This CDR3 is built from 15 residues. With 1 base removed from V and 5 bases from J, the gap between germline ends came to 15 bases. Per germline, CDR1 MGHRA and CDR2 YSYEKL. The CDR3 sequence is CASSQVPGEDDEQYF. In DNA, the CDR3 is TGCGCCAGCAGCCAAGTCCCGGGAGAGGACGACGAGCAGTACTTC.

This clone showed up just a few times. Other DNA sequences of this sample code for an identical CDR3. The J gene is TRBJ2-6, the V gene TRBV28, with D maybe TRBD1 (6 bases). V lost 3 bases and J 0 bases, leaving 12 bases between the germline ends. Germline-derived CDR1 and CDR2 are MDHEN and SYDVKM. The CDR3 is made up of 17 amino acids. As DNA, the CDR3 is TGTGCCAGCAGTTTTCCCGCGGACAGCTCTGGGGCCAACGTCCTGACTTTC. Residues: CASSFPADSSGANVLTF.

The chain uses TRBV7-2 and TRBJ2-7, with TRBD1 as a possible D gene (6 bases). The V end lost 5 bases, the J end lost 5 bases, and 10 bases lay between the germline ends. Germline CDR1 SGHTA, CDR2 FQGNSA. This CDR3 region has 12 residues. CDR3 nucleotides: TGTGCCAGCAGCCTACAGGGAAACGAGCAGTACTTC. Encoded protein: CASSLQGNEQYF.

This clone was observed a single time. The gene calls are TRBV4-1 and TRBJ2-7; 11 bases match TRBD2. V gave up 2 bases and J gave up 4 bases; unmatched junction bases: 13. CDR1 is MGHRA, CDR2 YSYEKL, per germline. This CDR3 comprises 18 residues. DNA of the CDR3: TGCGCCAGCAGCCAACGCGGGCCTGCTAGCGGGAGGTTTTACGAGCAGTACTTC. The encoded protein is CASSQRGPASGRFYEQYF.

V gene TRBV7-9 combines with J gene TRBJ2-7; tentatively, D is TRBD1 (6 bases). CDR1 and CDR2 from the germline V gene are SEHNR and FQNEAQ (reference sequence). The CDR3 has 16 amino acids. Trimming stripped 2 bases from V and 1 base from J, with 15 bases between. Here the CDR3 reads CASSLKSNRGSYEQYF. CDR3 sequence (DNA): TGTGCCAGCAGCTTAAAAAGTAATAGGGGGTCCTACGAGCAGTACTTC.

The chain recombines TRBV6-1 with TRBJ1-5; TRBD1 aligns across 7 bases. The J segment lost 4 bases and the V segment lost 7 bases, leaving 4 bases of the junction unmatched. The CDR3 consists of 13 residues. Germline CDR1 reads MNHNS; CDR2 reads SASEGT. The chain's CDR3 is CASNRDRNQPQHF. The CDR3, as DNA: TGTGCCAGCAATCGGGACAGAAATCAGCCCCAGCATTTT.

This clone was counted once. The chain couples TRBV14 to TRBJ2-7, with a possible D match to TRBD1 (6 bases). This CDR3 is built from 15 residues. Germline V gene data show CDR1 as SGHDN and CDR2 as FVKESK. Trimming cost V 5 bases and J 0 bases, with 14 bases left between them. The CDR3 reads CASSGGQGYSYEQYF. The CDR3 nucleotides read TGTGCCAGCAGCGGGGGACAAGGGTACTCCTACGAGCAGTACTTC. Complete variable domain (other parts from reference TRBV14 and TRBJ2-7): EAGVTQFPSHSVIEKGQTVTLRCDPISGHDNLYWYRRVMGKEIKFLLHFVKESKQDESGMPNNRFLAERTGGTYSTLKVQPAELEDSGVYFCASSGGQGYSYEQYFGPGTRLTVT.

The chain is built from TRBV2 and TRBJ1-1; perhaps TRBD1 as D (6 bases). V lost 5 bases to trimming and J lost 0 bases, with 10 bases between them. The germline CDR1 and CDR2 sequences are SNHLY and FYNNEI. This CDR3 region has 14 residues. CDR3 nucleotides: TGTGCCAGCAGTCAGGGACATTTGAACACTGAAGCTTTCTTT. As protein: CASSQGHLNTEAFF.

The CDR3 DNA reads as TGCGCCAGCAGCCAAGCACCTGGGACTAGCGGAGTGGAAGAGACCCAGTACTTC. As protein: CASSQAPGTSGVEETQYF. The genes are TRBV4-1 and TRBJ2-5, with TRBD2 matching over 11 bases. Germline V lookup: CDR1 MGHRA, CDR2 YSYEKL. The CDR3 loop spans 18 amino acids. V was clipped by 1 base and J by 3 bases; unmatched bases: 10.

The V gene is TRBV28, the J gene TRBJ1-5; no definite D call. From germline, CDR1 is MDHEN and CDR2 SYDVKM. The CDR3 runs to 14 residues. The germline V and J ends were trimmed by 6 bases and 7 bases, with 16 bases remaining between them. The CDR3 DNA follows: TGTGCCAGCAGGCCCCCCGGGGATTTCCAGCCCCAGCATTTT. It translates to CASRPPGDFQPQHF.

DNA for the CDR3: TGTGCCAGCAGCCTCTCGAGGATATCCGGAAACACCATATATTTT. Encoded protein: CASSLSRISGNTIYF. V is TRBV14 and J is TRBJ1-3; no definite D call. V lost 4 bases to trimming and J lost 4 bases, with 14 bases between them. The CDR3 extends over 15 amino acids. The germline CDR1 and CDR2 sequences are SGHDN and FVKESK. The full variable domain, its missing parts supplied by reference TRBV14 and TRBJ1-3, is EAGVTQFPSHSVIEKGQTVTLRCDPISGHDNLYWYRRVMGKEIKFLLHFVKESKQDESGMPNNRFLAERTGGTYSTLKVQPAELEDSGVYFCASSLSRISGNTIYFGEGSWLTVV.

V and J are TRBV29-1 and TRBJ1-2; 7 bases map to TRBD1. The CDR3 length is 15 residues. V was clipped by 1 base and J by 3 bases; unmatched bases: 8. CDR1 and CDR2 (germline): SQVTM, ANQGSEA. CDR3 region: CSVEVLWQGDYGYTF. The DNA for the CDR3 is TGCAGCGTTGAAGTTTTATGGCAGGGGGACTATGGCTACACCTTC.

This clone has only a few counts. V gene TRBV5-1 combines with J gene TRBJ2-3; TRBD2 agrees at 12 bases. This CDR3 comprises 18 residues. V gave up 0 bases and J gave up 2 bases; unmatched junction bases: 7. Germline CDR1 and CDR2: SGHRS and YFSETQ. Here the CDR3 reads CASSLGTSGASLTDTQYF. The CDR3 nucleotides are TGCGCCAGCAGCTTGGGGACTAGCGGGGCCTCCCTCACAGATACGCAGTATTTT.

This clone was observed a handful of times. CDR3 loop: CASSPRPEDYTF. CDR3 DNA: TGTGCCAGCAGCCCTCGGCCGGAGGACTACACCTTC. The genes are TRBV7-9 and TRBJ1-2, with D unresolved. This CDR3 has 12 amino acids. Trimming pared 5 bases from V and 10 bases from J, leaving 14 bases between. The germline CDR1 and CDR2 sequences are SEHNR and FQNEAQ (reference sequence). Full variable domain (remainder filled in from reference TRBV7-9 and TRBJ1-2): DTGVSQNPRHKITKRGQNVTFRCDPISEHNRLYWYRQTLGQGPEFLTYFQNEAQLEKSRLLSDRFSAERPKGSFSTLEIQRTEQGDSAMYLCASSPRPEDYTFGSGTRLTVV.

This clone was recorded once. This sequence joins TRBV12-5 and TRBJ1-1, with D uncertain. With 5 bases removed from V and 4 bases from J, the gap between germline ends came to 11 bases. The CDR3 contains 13 residues. CDR1 is LGHNT and CDR2 is FRNRAP in the germline V gene. The CDR3 loop reads CASGPRVSTEAFF. CDR3 coding DNA: TGTGCTAGTGGTCCCCGAGTGAGCACTGAAGCTTTCTTT.